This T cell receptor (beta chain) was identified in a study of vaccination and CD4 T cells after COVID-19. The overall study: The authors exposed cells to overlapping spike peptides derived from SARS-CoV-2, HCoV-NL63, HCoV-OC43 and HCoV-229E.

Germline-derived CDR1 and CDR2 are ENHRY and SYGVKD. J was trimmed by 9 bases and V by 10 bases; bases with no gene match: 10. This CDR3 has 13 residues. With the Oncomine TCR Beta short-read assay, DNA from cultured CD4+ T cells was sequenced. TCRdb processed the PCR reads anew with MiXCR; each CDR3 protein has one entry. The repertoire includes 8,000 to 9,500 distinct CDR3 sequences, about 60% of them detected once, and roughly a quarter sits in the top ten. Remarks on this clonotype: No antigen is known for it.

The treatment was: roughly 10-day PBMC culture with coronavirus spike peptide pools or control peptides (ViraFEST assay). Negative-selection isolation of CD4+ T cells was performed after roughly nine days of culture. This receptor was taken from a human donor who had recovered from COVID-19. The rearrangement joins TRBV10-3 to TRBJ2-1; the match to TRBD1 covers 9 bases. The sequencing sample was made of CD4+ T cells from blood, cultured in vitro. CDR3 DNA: TGTGCCAAAAGCCCGGGACAGGGTAGTGAGCAGTTCTTC. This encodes CAKSPGQGSEQFF.